This T cell receptor beta chain was profiled in a study of blood T cell repertoires in COVID-19. Study-wide context: The samples span acute and convalescent COVID-19 from the United States, Italy and Spain.

Some clones are missing from TCRdb's copy, which holds only in-frame ones; the method was immunoSEQ multiplex PCR. This repertoire shows 310,000 or so clones, 70% to 90% found once; its top ten account for 4%. Sequenced input: peripheral blood. This receptor was taken from a woman between 50 and 59 years old with active or convalescent COVID-19.

The CDR3 is CASSLGQSSTEAFF. CDR3 sequence (DNA): TGCGCCAGCAGCTTAGGACAGTCGAGCACTGAAGCTTTCTTT. The chain combines TRBV5-1 with TRBJ1-1; D perhaps matches TRBD1 (6 bases). The CDR3 runs 14 residues. The germline CDR1 and CDR2 sequences are SGHRS and YFSETQ. V shed 2 bases and J shed 4 bases, with 12 bases lying between them.